This T cell receptor beta chain was recorded in a study of cytomegalovirus exposure and HLA in healthy donors. The overall study: In terms of ancestry, the Caucasian-associated cluster contained about four fifths of the approximately 400 genotyped donors.

With V trimmed by 2 bases and J by 2 bases, 14 bases remained unmatched. From germline, CDR1 is KGHSH and CDR2 LQKENI. CDR3 length: 18 residues. Overall study results and limits: The productive fraction for most TCR beta V segments was about 90% or about 30% in an earlier analysis. The classifier, whose performance was assessed in both the original and validation cohorts, reportedly diagnosed cytomegalovirus status with high specificity and sensitivity. TCR beta chains numbering 150 to 200 were designated cytomegalovirus-associated.

To note about this clone: The antigen remains undetermined.

Primers: 60 Vbeta forward and 13 Jbeta reverse. Here immunoSEQ multiplex PCR was the method, and the copy in TCRdb shows in-frame clones only, minus some. This table lists roughly 100,000 clones. This clonotype was sampled from a man between 40 and 49 years old in good health and CMV-seronegative. The sample was PBMCs. The V and J genes are TRBV18 and TRBJ1-2; 7 bases fit TRBD1. Here the CDR3 reads CASSPYVDREGGNYGYTF. The CDR3 bases are TGTGCCAGCTCACCATACGTCGACAGGGAAGGTGGGAACTATGGCTACACCTTC.